One and the same sample provided the 32 T cell receptor beta chains below, sequenced in a study of cytomegalovirus exposure and HLA in healthy donors. Use of 60 Vbeta and 13 Jbeta primers characterized the PCR. Sequencing was performed with immunoSEQ multiplex PCR; in TCRdb, only in-frame clones are kept and a portion is missing. The sample records more than 150,000 clones, 78% being singletons. Source material: PBMCs. The source is a woman in her 30s in good health and CMV-seropositive.

The rearrangement joins TRBV6-1 to TRBJ1-2; a weak D match, TRBD1 (5 bases). The CDR3 consists of 14 residues. CDR1 MNHNS and CDR2 SASEGT come from the germline V gene. The V and J ends lost 7 bases and 3 bases respectively, with 15 bases between them. The CDR3 DNA reads as TGTGCCAGCACCCCTCGGCTAGGGGACTATGGCTACACCTTC. Translated: CASTPRLGDYGYTF.

The chain uses TRBV19 and TRBJ2-3; a weak D match, TRBD2 (5 bases). V dropped 3 bases and J dropped 1 base, with 8 bases sitting between them. Germline lookup yields CDR1 LNHDA and CDR2 SQIVND (reference sequence). The CDR3 contains 14 residues. This CDR3 reads CASSIAGGTDTQYF. In DNA, the CDR3 is TGTGCCAGTAGTATCGCGGGTGGCACAGATACGCAGTATTTT.

The J gene is TRBJ1-2, the V gene TRBV19, with a weak D call TRBD1 (6 bases). With 3 bases removed from V and 10 bases from J, the gap between germline ends came to 15 bases. The CDR3 totals 13 residues. The germline CDR1 and CDR2 sequences are LNHDA and SQIVND (reference sequence). CDR3 DNA: TGTGCCAGTAGTATCCGAGGGGGTTTGGTCTACACCTTC. This sequence encodes CASSIRGGLVYTF.

This clone has only a few counts. The rearrangement joins TRBV7-3 to TRBJ2-1, with 8 bases matching TRBD2. The V gene end was trimmed by 2 bases and the J gene end by 6 bases; junction bases not matched to a gene: 9. The CDR3 covers 16 residues. Germline V gene data show CDR1 as SGHTA and CDR2 as FQGTGA. CDR3 sequence reads: CASSLFGGAKFNEQFF. For the CDR3, the DNA is TGTGCCAGCAGCTTATTCGGGGGGGCGAAGTTCAATGAGCAGTTCTTC.

This clone has only one observation. This rearrangement joins TRBV6-6 to TRBJ1-1; D remains ambiguous. CDR3 length: 14 residues. Trimming took 6 bases from V and 9 from J, leaving 20 bases between them. Germline-derived CDR1 and CDR2 are MNHNY and SVGAGI (reference sequence). The CDR3 region has the DNA TGTGCCAGCAGCTCGGAGGGCAAAACTGGGAAAGCTTTCTTT. Its translation is CASSSEGKTGKAFF.

The J gene is TRBJ1-1, the V gene TRBV5-1; no firm D call. The CDR3 runs 13 residues. Germline CDR1 and CDR2: SGHRS and YFSETQ. V lost 1 base to trimming and J lost 2 bases, with 6 bases between them. The CDR3 here is CASSLISNTEAFF. CDR3 sequence (DNA): TGCGCCAGCAGCTTGATCAGTAACACTGAAGCTTTCTTT.

The V gene is TRBV19, the J gene TRBJ2-1, with TRBD1 matching 10 bases. The V gene's germline CDR1 is LNHDA and CDR2 SQIVND (reference sequence). V was pared by 3 bases and J by 8 bases, with 4 bases of the junction left unmatched. The CDR3 runs 14 residues. CDR3 sequence: CASSMFGQGDEQFF. The DNA for the CDR3 is TGTGCCAGTAGTATGTTCGGACAGGGGGATGAGCAGTTCTTC.

The chain couples TRBV27 to TRBJ1-5; TRBD1 is a possible D gene (5 bases). Germline CDR1 is MNHEY and CDR2 is SMNVEV (reference sequence). The V gene lost 2 bases and the J gene lost 11 bases, with 13 bases spanning the gap. The CDR3 runs to 13 residues. CDR3 protein: CASSLQGAEAQHF. The CDR3 nucleotides read TGTGCCAGCAGTTTACAAGGGGCTGAAGCCCAGCATTTT.

The rearrangement links TRBV7-2 to TRBJ2-7, with 7 bases fitting TRBD1. The V and J ends lost 6 bases and 3 bases, in that order; junction bases with no gene match: 8. The CDR3 is made up of 14 amino acids. Germline loops: CDR1 SGHTA, CDR2 FQGNSA. CDR3 coding DNA: TGTGCCAGCAGGGATCCGGGACAGATCTACGAGCAGTACTTC. It translates to CASRDPGQIYEQYF.

V gene TRBV5-1 combines with J gene TRBJ1-4; D not resolved. The germline CDR1 and CDR2 sequences are SGHRS and YFSETQ. The CDR3 loop spans 12 amino acids. V lost 4 bases and J lost 7, with 8 bases in between. The chain's CDR3 is CASSRVGEKLFF. In DNA form, the CDR3 reads TGCGCCAGCAGCCGCGTCGGTGAAAAACTGTTTTTT.

The chain joins TRBV7-9 to TRBJ1-6, with D uncertain. The CDR3 length is 12 residues. In germline, CDR1 is SEHNR, CDR2 FQNEAQ (reference sequence). Trimming removed 11 bases at V and 7 bases at J, with 12 bases between. The CDR3 loop reads CAGQEENSPLHF. DNA for the CDR3: TGTGCCGGCCAGGAGGAAAATTCACCCCTCCACTTT.

The chain links TRBV28 to TRBJ2-4, with D perhaps TRBD2 (5 bases). Germline CDR1 is MDHEN and CDR2 is SYDVKM. Trimming removed 1 base at V and 1 base at J, with 14 bases between. This CDR3 has 17 amino acids. In DNA, the CDR3 is TGTGCCAGCAGTTTATATTCCGGCGGGTTGGCCAAAAACATTCAGTACTTC. As protein: CASSLYSGGLAKNIQYF. Looking up the rest from reference TRBV28 and TRBJ2-4 gives the full variable domain: DVKVTQSSRYLVKRTGEKVFLECVQDMDHENMFWYRQDPGLGLRLIYFSYDVKMKEKGDIPEGYSVSREKKERFSLILESASTNQTSMYLCASSLYSGGLAKNIQYFGAGTRLSVL.

This chain uses TRBV5-4 with TRBJ1-6; weak D call: TRBD1 (6 bases). This CDR3 is built from 14 residues. Germline V gene sequence: CDR1 SGHNT, CDR2 YYREEE (reference sequence). V was clipped by 3 bases and J by 7 bases, with 11 bases between them. The CDR3 here is CASSYRELNSPLHF. As DNA, the CDR3 is TGTGCCAGCAGCTACAGGGAATTAAATTCACCCCTCCACTTT.

The chain joins TRBV5-1 to TRBJ2-3, with a tentative D call TRBD2 (5 bases). The CDR3 has 15 residues. Germline assignment: CDR1 SGHRS and CDR2 YFSETQ. V was trimmed by 7 bases and J by 0 bases, leaving 15 bases between them. The CDR3 DNA sequence: TGCGCCAGCTCCGACTACCGGTCTAGCACAGATACGCAGTATTTT. Its protein is CASSDYRSSTDTQYF.

The CDR3 nucleotides are TGTGCCAGCAGTTACTCGTTGGGCAGGAAATTTCAGCCCCAGCATTTT. The encoded protein is CASSYSLGRKFQPQHF. The chain links TRBV6-6 to TRBJ1-5; D is uncertain. V lost 0 bases, J lost 6 bases, and 15 bases lay in between. The CDR3 sequence is 16 residues long. Germline V lookup: CDR1 MNHNY, CDR2 SVGAGI (reference sequence).

The count of this clone is one. The V call is TRBV27, the J call TRBJ1-1; D gene uncertain. Trimming took off 6 bases at V and 4 bases at J, with 9 bases between the two ends. Per the germline V gene, CDR1 is MNHEY and CDR2 is SMNVEV (reference sequence). The CDR3 is made up of 12 amino acids. CDR3 region: CASSAAGTEAFF. CDR3 DNA: TGTGCCAGCAGCGCCGCCGGCACTGAAGCTTTCTTT.

The table lists this clone with a few counts. This chain uses TRBV5-6 with TRBJ2-7, with TRBD2 matching over 7 bases. The CDR3 extends over 15 amino acids. Germline loops: CDR1 SGHDT, CDR2 YYEEEE. Trimming cost V 4 bases and J 5 bases; bases outside gene matches: 12. This CDR3 is CASSVSGAQVHEQYF. The DNA for the CDR3 is TGTGCCAGCAGCGTCAGCGGGGCCCAAGTCCACGAGCAGTACTTC.

This chain joins TRBV5-5 and TRBJ2-3; the D gene is possibly TRBD1 (5 bases). Germline V gives CDR1 SGHKS, CDR2 YYEKEE (reference sequence). CDR3 length equals 16 residues. Trimming removed 0 bases from V and 0 bases from J, with 11 bases in between. For the CDR3, the DNA is TGTGCCAGCAGCTTGGCCGGGCAGGGTAGCACAGATACGCAGTATTTT. Translating gives CASSLAGQGSTDTQYF.

The chain is built from TRBV6-1 and TRBJ2-7; 10 bases map to TRBD1. CDR3 length equals 13 residues. CDR1 is MNHNS, CDR2 SASEGT, per germline. Losses at the gene ends were 10 bases for V and 3 bases for J; bases not matched to a gene: 6. In DNA, the CDR3 is TGTGCCACCTCCCGGACAGGGGGCTACGAGCAGTACTTC. Translation: CATSRTGGYEQYF.

This sequence joins TRBV5-6 and TRBJ1-1, with 7 bases matching TRBD1. The junction had 4 bases not matched to a gene; V was cut back by 2 bases and J by 9 bases. Germline loops: CDR1 SGHDT, CDR2 YYEEEE. The CDR3 extends over 12 amino acids. The CDR3 protein is CASSFSGGKAFF. In nucleotides, the CDR3 is TGTGCCAGCAGCTTTTCAGGGGGAAAAGCTTTCTTT.

The CDR3 DNA is TGTGCCAGCAGTTTTGTGGGAAGGGGGAGTGAAAAACTGTTTTTT. Translation gives CASSFVGRGSEKLFF. The gene calls are TRBV27 and TRBJ1-4, with D perhaps TRBD1 (6 bases). The CDR3 runs 15 residues. CDR1 and CDR2 (germline): MNHEY, SMNVEV (reference sequence). The V end was cut by 3 bases, the J end by 7 bases, with 15 bases between. Combining the CDR3 with reference TRBV27 and TRBJ1-4 gives the whole variable domain EAQVTQNPRYLITVTGKKLTVTCSQNMNHEYMSWYRQDPGLGLRQIYYSMNVEVTDKGDVPEGYKVSRKEKRNFPLILESPSPNQTSLYFCASSFVGRGSEKLFFGSGTQLSVL.

The chain links TRBV28 to TRBJ2-7; 8 bases agree with TRBD2. Germline-derived CDR1 and CDR2 are MDHEN and SYDVKM. The length of the CDR3 is 12 residues. The ends lost 8 bases at V and 3 bases at J; junction bases unmatched: 3. The CDR3 sequence: CASGRGGYEQYF. The CDR3 region has the DNA TGTGCCAGCGGACGGGGGGGCTACGAGCAGTACTTC.

The rearrangement joins TRBV6-5 to TRBJ1-5, with a tentative D call TRBD1 (5 bases). Trimming removed 10 bases at V and 3 bases at J, with 22 bases between. CDR1 and CDR2 from the germline V gene are MNHEY and SVGAGI. The CDR3 totals 16 residues. The CDR3 protein is CATGYSRVSDNQPQHF. CDR3 DNA: TGTGCCACCGGATACTCCAGGGTAAGCGACAATCAGCCCCAGCATTTT.

The chain has TRBV9 and TRBJ1-1; possibly TRBD1 for D (5 bases). The V gene's germline CDR1 is SGDLS and CDR2 YYNGEE. The CDR3 extends over 15 amino acids. The V end lost 1 base, the J end lost 1 base, and 11 bases lay between the germline ends. In DNA, the CDR3 is TGTGCCAGCAGCGTAAGGGGCAACAGGAACACTGAAGCTTTCTTT. Amino acids: CASSVRGNRNTEAFF.

J is TRBJ2-2 and V is TRBV29-1; 7 nucleotides agree with TRBD1. The V segment lost 4 bases and the J segment 3 bases; nucleotides outside the gene matches: 8. Germline V lookup: CDR1 SQVTM, CDR2 ANQGSEA. This CDR3 region has 15 residues. CDR3 region: CSVVQGNRDTGELFF. As DNA, the CDR3 is TGCAGCGTTGTACAGGGGAATCGTGACACCGGGGAGCTGTTTTTT.

The chain is built from TRBV10-1 and TRBJ2-3, with D possibly being TRBD2 (6 bases). With 11 bases removed from V and 4 bases from J, the gap between germline ends came to 16 bases. Germline CDR1 reads WNHNN; CDR2 reads SYGVQD (reference sequence). This CDR3 is built from 13 residues. CDR3 amino acids: CAGGRAIPDTQYF. DNA for the CDR3: TGCGCCGGAGGGCGGGCCATCCCAGATACGCAGTATTTT.

This rearrangement joins TRBV9 to TRBJ2-1; D perhaps matches TRBD1 (5 bases). The CDR3 covers 14 residues. Between the trimmed V and J ends, which lost 5 bases and 9 bases, there was a span of 18 bases. The germline V gene encodes CDR1 SGDLS and CDR2 YYNGEE. The CDR3 reads CASSVNTGLGEQFF. CDR3 bases: TGTGCCAGCAGTGTTAATACAGGTTTAGGTGAGCAGTTCTTC.

This chain connects TRBV2 to TRBJ2-1; a possible D gene is TRBD2 (5 bases). Trimming left V 9 bases short and J 4 bases short, with 13 bases between. CDR3 length: 13 residues. Germline V lookup: CDR1 SNHLY, CDR2 FYNNEI. The CDR3 nucleotides read TGTGCCAGTTCCGCGAGGGAGTACAATGAGCAGTTCTTC. It encodes CASSAREYNEQFF. Combining the CDR3 with reference TRBV2 and TRBJ2-1 gives the whole variable domain EPEVTQTPSHQVTQMGQEVILRCVPISNHLYFYWYRQILGQKVEFLVSFYNNEISEKSEIFDDQFSVERPDGSNFTLKIRSTKLEDSAMYFCASSAREYNEQFFGPGTRLTVL.

Of note for this clone: One end of the junction varies from germline; a read error may be responsible. The V gene is TRBV18, the J gene TRBJ2-7; D gene unclear. Germline-derived CDR1 and CDR2 are KGHSH and LQKENI. CDR3 length: 12 residues. The CDR3 nucleotides read TGTGCCCGCTCAACTCGACTCTACGAGCAGTACTTC. Its protein product is CARSTRLYEQYF.

This chain joins TRBV19 and TRBJ2-5; TRBD1 agrees at 9 bases. This CDR3 contains 15 residues. V lost 4 bases and J lost 5; bases outside the gene matches: 8. Germline V gives CDR1 LNHDA, CDR2 SQIVND (reference sequence). The CDR3 coding sequence is TGTGCCAGTAGTACCGGACAGGGGATAGAGGAGACCCAGTACTTC. Amino acid sequence: CASSTGQGIEETQYF.

This clone was detected only a few times. The V gene is TRBV5-6, the J gene TRBJ1-1; D is unresolved. The CDR3 contains 12 residues. V dropped 4 bases and J dropped 7 bases, with 11 bases sitting between them. CDR1 and CDR2 (germline): SGHDT, YYEEEE. In nucleotides, the CDR3 is TGTGCCAGCAGCGCGACTAGGAGTGAAGCTTTCTTT. Residues: CASSATRSEAFF.

This chain joins TRBV10-3 and TRBJ1-2; 9 bases agree with TRBD1. CDR3 size: 15 residues. V lost 2 bases, J lost 0 bases, and 1 base stayed unmatched. Germline V gives CDR1 ENHRY, CDR2 SYGVKD. The CDR3 region has the DNA TGTGCCATCAGTGAGAGGACAGGGGCTAACTATGGCTACACCTTC. It is translated as CAISERTGANYGYTF.